This T cell receptor (beta chain) was sequenced during a study of shared clonotypes between healthy human individuals (dated by TCRdb to 2018 to 2021). A note on the overall study: Three men and two women, aged 18 to 49 years, made up the cohort. The study deeply sequenced blood TCR repertoires of five healthy adults to estimate repertoire size and the extent of clonotype sharing between individuals. Libraries were prepared and TCR repertoires were sequenced by different laboratories using diverse techniques, in order to increase sequencing depth and limit assay-specific biases. For each donor, CD4 naive and CD4 memory were each run on three plates, CD8 naive on two plates, and CD8 memory on one plate. Each donor's leukapheresis produced roughly between roughly 0.85 and 9.5 billion PBMCs. Study-level results and caveats: The genetic and exposure-history diversity represented was limited by the small number of donors. Rarefaction of sorted-subset datasets indicated incomplete sequencing despite the large sequencing depth. Naive subsets generally had larger estimated clonotype richness than memory subsets did. Clonotypes shared by all four sorted-subset donors showed higher generation probabilities than non-shared clonotypes. Pairwise subsampling indicated that sequencing depth was expected to affect the degree of clonotype sharing among donors. Only blood was sampled, and tissue TCR repertoires likely differ from those in blood. When several donors were compared, the shared fraction of clonotypes was about 5.2% for naive CD4, 3.5% to 4% for naive CD8, 2.3% for memory CD4, and around 0.37% for memory CD8.

Healthy HIV-negative adults with no recently reported acute infections or vaccinations were included as donors. All donors were Caucasian adults living in Nashville, Tennessee, USA. CD4+ T cells were enriched through magnetic negative selection, after which naive cells were positively selected on CD45RA and the remaining negative fraction served as the memory subset. Blood was obtained by leukapheresis, after which PBMCs were separated by Ficoll-Histopaque density gradient centrifugation and cryopreserved in liquid nitrogen vapor phase. Analytical flow cytometry was used to check the purity and quantity of every magnetically sorted T cell population. From each sorted fraction, genomic DNA was isolated and quantified by UV absorbance on a Nanodrop 2000c. Using the deep immunoSEQ assay, TCR CDR3 regions were amplified from genomic DNA by multiplex PCR. Extracted genomic DNA from each cell subset was spread evenly across all wells of several immunoSEQ 96-well plates, with each plate serving as a replicate. For sorted subsets, each replicate PCR was loaded with 200 ng genomic DNA, equivalent to roughly 30,000 T cell genomes. Purified libraries were quantified with a Qubit 3.0 fluorometer, sized on a Bioanalyzer 2100, and re-quantified with the KAPA Library Quantification kit. A separate single-read 150-cycle Illumina NextSeq 550 flow cell was used to sequence each immunoSEQ 96-well plate. In the original analysis: Because only junctional sequences without quality scores were contained in the immunoSEQ output, filtering matching that applied to full-length reads could not be performed. To assign V/J genes and CDR3, sequences were annotated using PyIR, a Python wrapper for IgBLAST v1.9, with IMGT germline references. Reads with weak V/J assignments (E-value above 1e-6), missing CDR3, stop codons, out-of-frame junctions, or ambiguous translated residues were removed. V3J clonotypes were defined as sequences sharing an identical inferred V gene, J gene, and CDR3 amino acid sequence. To compute the percentage overlap between repertoires, the number of shared unique clonotypes was divided by the size of the smaller repertoire. Richness of each repertoire was evaluated using RTK rarefaction, the Chao1 estimator, and Recon v2.1 estimates of unobserved clonotypes. For all TCRbeta clonotypes obtained by the gDNA method from four donors, generation probabilities were computed with OLGA. Not all clones reach the TCRdb copy of this immuneACCESS table, which keeps in-frame sequences only. Checked studies attribute under half of the gap to unresolved V genes and leave the rest unexplained. V and J calls plus clone size are reproduced from that table; the DNA served to infer D and trimming. Counted in this sample were hundreds of thousands of clones; 74% of them appeared once. Approximately 1.7% of the sample is held by the ten biggest clonotypes.

Here V drops 7 bases and J drops 0 bases, and the junction holds 2 bases not matched to any gene. The CDR3 covers 15 residues, taking in both the cysteine and the phenylalanine. The entry retains the CDR3 DNA only, 45 bases that are in frame from base 1. The germline V gene encodes CDR1 SNHLY and CDR2 FYNNEI. This clone was found a few times. It lacks a known antigen. Base qualities are not provided; no much larger clone lies one nucleotide away. The sequence derives from a woman aged 25 to 39 in good health. Material: memory CD4+ T cells sorted from blood. Read against the paper, the sample's cell subset or site label means: CD45RA-negative fraction. Rearrangement joined TRBV2 to TRBJ2-3; 12 bases in the junction line up with TRBD2. At the DNA level, the sequence is TGTGCCAGCACCGGGACTAGCGGGAGCACAGATACGCAGTATTTT. It is translated as CASTGTSGSTDTQYF.